What follows are 4 T cell receptor beta chains derived from one specimen sequenced in a study of blood T cell repertoires in COVID-19. Profiled with immunoSEQ multiplex PCR; TCRdb holds only in-frame clones, not every one. This table holds about 130,000 clones, over 75% found once. Sequencing input: peripheral blood. All receptors come from a man aged 35 to 55 with active or convalescent COVID-19.

The J gene is TRBJ2-2, the V gene TRBV4-1, with TRBD1 identical over 8 bases. Trimming at V came to 1 base and at J to 4 bases, leaving 2 bases not matched to a gene. This CDR3 is built from 15 residues. CDR1 is MGHRA, CDR2 YSYEKL, per germline. Written as DNA, the CDR3 is TGCGCCAGCAGCCAAGGGACAGGGAGCACCGGGGAGCTGTTTTTT. Translation gives CASSQGTGSTGELFF.

The rearrangement uses TRBV19 and TRBJ1-5, with a tentative D call TRBD1 (5 bases). Germline V gene lookup returns CDR1 LNHDA and CDR2 SQIVND (reference sequence). The length of the CDR3 is 15 residues. V was clipped by 3 bases and J by 1 base, with 10 bases between them. The CDR3: CASSIMGGSNQPQHF. CDR3 nucleotides: TGTGCCAGTAGTATTATGGGGGGAAGCAATCAGCCCCAGCATTTT. Based on the CDR3 plus reference TRBV19 and TRBJ1-5, the full variable domain is DGGITQSPKYLFRKEGQNVTLSCEQNLNHDAMYWYRQDPGQGLRLIYYSQIVNDFQKGDIAEGYSVSREKKESFPLTVTSAQKNPTAFYLCASSIMGGSNQPQHFGDGTRLSIL.

The V and J genes are TRBV6-5 and TRBJ1-2; tentative D call: TRBD1 (6 bases). Germline V gives CDR1 MNHEY, CDR2 SVGAGI. CDR3 length: 13 amino acids. Trimming took off 6 bases at V and 6 bases at J, with 14 bases between the two ends. CDR3 nucleotide sequence: TGTGCCAGCAGCTCAGGGGCCCCTAATGGCTACACCTTC. Protein sequence: CASSSGAPNGYTF.

The sample holds one count of this clone. Sequence at one end of the junction differs from germline and may be a read error. Other DNA sequences of this sample code for an identical CDR3. This chain links TRBV3-1 (or the pseudogene TRBV3-2) with TRBJ2-2; D is unresolved. The length of the CDR3 is 15 residues. Germline loops: CDR1 LGHDT, CDR2 YNNKEL (reference sequence). The CDR3 nucleotides are TGTGCCAGCAGTCAAGGGTGGCAGAACACCGGGGAGCTGTTTTTT. It is translated as CASSQGWQNTGELFF.